This TCR beta chain appears in the sequencing data of a study of T cells after posttransplantation cyclophosphamide. Methotrexate plus calcineurin inhibitor accompanied controls' myeloablative marrow transplants; sampling was 1 year later. Study outcomes and limitations: Recipient CMV seropositivity and CMV reactivation strongly tracked TRB clonality. Tissue-infiltrating T cells from skin or gut overlapped little with blood T cells. Later blood repertoires were often dominated by clones from the donor CD8+ memory compartment.

V lost 7 bases to trimming and J lost 7 bases, with 17 bases between them. Germline CDR1 is LNHDA and CDR2 is SQIVND (reference sequence). The CDR3 consists of 15 residues. On this clone: The antigen remains undetermined.

Sequencing was performed with immunoSEQ multiplex PCR; in TCRdb, only in-frame clones are kept and a portion is missing. This table has approximately 12,000 clones, 70% to 90% appearing once. Specimen: PBMCs, collected 350 to 400 days after allogeneic stem cell transplant with calcineurin inhibitor and methotrexate. This sequence joins TRBV19 and TRBJ1-6, with D perhaps TRBD1 (5 bases). This receptor was obtained from a young adult male patient who received an allogeneic stem cell transplant from an unrelated donor, was CMV-positive, and had acute GVHD only. Some of the T cells may derive from the graft donor. CDR3 DNA sequence: TGTGCCAGTACTCGGTTGGCCAGGGCAAATTCACCCCTCCACTTT. It codes for CASTRLARANSPLHF.